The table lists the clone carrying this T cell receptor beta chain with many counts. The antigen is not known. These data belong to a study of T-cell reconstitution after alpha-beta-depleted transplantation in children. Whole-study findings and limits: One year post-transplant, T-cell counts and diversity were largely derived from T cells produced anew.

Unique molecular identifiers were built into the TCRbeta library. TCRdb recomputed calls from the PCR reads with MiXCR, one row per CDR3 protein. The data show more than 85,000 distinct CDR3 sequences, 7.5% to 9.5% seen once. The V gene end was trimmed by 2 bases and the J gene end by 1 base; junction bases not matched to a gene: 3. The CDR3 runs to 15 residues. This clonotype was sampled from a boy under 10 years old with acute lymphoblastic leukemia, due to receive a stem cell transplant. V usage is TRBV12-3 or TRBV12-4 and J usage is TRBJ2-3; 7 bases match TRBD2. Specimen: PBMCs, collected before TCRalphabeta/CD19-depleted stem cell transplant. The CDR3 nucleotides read TGTGCCAGCAGTTTAACGGGGGGTGGCACAGATACGCAGTATTTT. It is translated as CASSLTGGGTDTQYF.